Listed below are T cell receptor beta chains from one sample, sequenced in a study of T-cell reconstitution after alpha-beta-depleted transplantation in children. From the PCR reads, TCRdb called clonotypes with MiXCR, one entry per CDR3 protein. The sample contains 30,000 to 40,000 distinct CDR3 sequences, over 6.5% of which appear only once. The sample consisted of peripheral blood, taken 60 days after TCRalphabeta/CD19-depleted stem cell transplant. The receptors come from a child less than two years old who had a stem cell transplant for acute myeloid leukemia, so the T cells may come from the graft donor. The CDR3 runs from the conserved cysteine through the conserved F or W. Each record gives: V gene, D gene, clone size, J gene, CDR3 DNA, CDR3 protein. The D gene is left open where the match is weak. The size entry is marked missing in some rows and otherwise reads once, few, many or a size class.

TRBV14	TRBD1	many	TRBJ1-4	TGTGCCAGCAGAAGACAGGGCGTGGAAAAACTGTTTTTT	CASRRQGVEKLFF
TRBV10-3	NA	many	TRBJ2-4	TGTGCCATCAGTGAGTCGGAACTACTAGCCAAAAACATTCAGTACTTC	CAISESELLAKNIQYF
TRBV15	TRBD2	many	TRBJ2-7	TGTGCCACCAGGCAGACTAGCGGGAGGCACGAGCAGTACTTC	CATRQTSGRHEQYF
TRBV19	NA	many	TRBJ2-1	TGTGCCAGTAGTATAGCGGGGCCCTCCTACAATGAGCAGTTCTTC	CASSIAGPSYNEQFF
TRBV9	NA	many	TRBJ2-3	TGTGCCAGCAGCGGAGATACGCAGTATTTT	CASSGDTQYF
TRBV10-3	NA	many	TRBJ1-4	TGTGCCATCAGTGACCAGGGCAGGGAAAAACTGTTTTTT	CAISDQGREKLFF
TRBV4-2	TRBD2	many	TRBJ2-3	TGTGCCAGCAGCCATGCGACTAGCGGGATAGATACGCAGTATTTT	CASSHATSGIDTQYF
TRBV6-4	NA	many	TRBJ1-2	TGTGCCAGCAGTGACCCTACAGGTTATGGCTACACCTTC	CASSDPTGYGYTF
TRBV28	NA	many	TRBJ2-7	TGTGCCAGCACCCCAATATCCCCCTGGGATGACGAGCAGTACTTC	CASTPISPWDDEQYF
TRBV11-1	TRBD2	many	TRBJ2-2	TGTGCCAGCAGCTTACCCCTACTAGCGGGAGGGCCAGGGAACACCGGGGAGCTGTTTTTT	CASSLPLLAGGPGNTGELFF
TRBV11-2	TRBD2	many	TRBJ2-1	TGTGCCAGCACCGATCCCCGACTAGCGGGGAGCTCCTACAATGAGCAGTTCTTC	CASTDPRLAGSSYNEQFF
TRBV27	TRBD1	many	TRBJ1-4	TGTGCCAGCAGTACCTGGACAGGGAGTGAAAAACTGTTTTTT	CASSTWTGSEKLFF
TRBV15	NA	many	TRBJ2-7	TGTGCCACCAGCAGAGATTTAGGGGGCGAGCAGTACTTC	CATSRDLGGEQYF
TRBV7-9	TRBD2	many	TRBJ2-7	TGTGCCAGCAGCTCCTTGACTAGCGGGAGTACGCAGTACTTC	CASSSLTSGSTQYF
TRBV15	NA	many	TRBJ2-3	TGTGCCACCAGCTCCAGGGACCGGGAAAGGGATACGCAGTATTTT	CATSSRDRERDTQYF
TRBV12-3/TRBV12-4	NA	many	TRBJ2-4	TGTGCCAGCAGTCCAGAAGGAGGGGGCGGAAACATTCAGTACTTC	CASSPEGGGGNIQYF
TRBV20-1	NA	many	TRBJ2-6	TGCAGTGCTAGAGTGCACAGCCGGGCCAACGTCCTGACTTTC	CSARVHSRANVLTF
TRBV6-4	NA	many	TRBJ2-3	TGTGCCAGCAGTGAAGGTTGGGGGCGCGATACGCAGTATTTT	CASSEGWGRDTQYF
TRBV4-1	NA	many	TRBJ1-2	TGCGCCAGCAGCCAAAAGGACAGCTTCTATGGCTACACCTTC	CASSQKDSFYGYTF
TRBV7-9	NA	many	TRBJ1-2	TGTGCCAGCAGCTTAGGCCCGTATGGCTACACCTTC	CASSLGPYGYTF
TRBV7-6	TRBD1	many	TRBJ1-6	TGTGCCAGCAGCTTAGCGGACAGGGCTGGCTCACCCCTCCACTTT	CASSLADRAGSPLHF
TRBV19	NA	few	TRBJ2-2	TGTGCCAGTAGTGCCCGGGCATTGGAGAACACCGGGGAGCTGTTTTTT	CASSARALENTGELFF
TRBV7-2	NA	many	TRBJ2-3	TGTGCCAGCAGCCTCCCGACTAGCACAGATACGCAGTATTTT	CASSLPTSTDTQYF
TRBV10-3	TRBD2	large	TRBJ2-7	TGTGCCATCACTAGCGGTAGTAGCTCCTACGAGCAGTACTTC	CAITSGSSSYEQYF
TRBV5-6	NA	many	TRBJ2-1	TGTGCCAGCAGCTTGTGGGCCAGGGATGAGCAGTTCTTC	CASSLWARDEQFF
TRBV12-3/TRBV12-4	NA	many	TRBJ2-5	TGTGCCAGCAGTTTGCGCGGGTCCCAGCGTGAGACCCAGTACTTC	CASSLRGSQRETQYF
TRBV10-3	NA	many	TRBJ2-5	TGTGCCATCAGTGAGTCGTACAGGGGAGGAGAGACCCAGTACTTC	CAISESYRGGETQYF
TRBV20-1	NA	many	TRBJ2-3	TGCAGTGCCCTGGACATCAGCACAGATACGCAGTATTTT	CSALDISTDTQYF
TRBV4-3	NA	many	TRBJ1-6	TGCGCCAGCAGCCAAGAGGTCTGGTCGTCACCCCTCCACTTT	CASSQEVWSSPLHF
TRBV7-9	TRBD1	many	TRBJ2-7	TGTGCCAGCAGCCCTTCTGTGGACAGGGAAAGGTACGAGCAGTACTTC	CASSPSVDRERYEQYF
TRBV7-6	TRBD2	many	TRBJ2-2	TGTGCCAGCAGCTTTAGAAGCGGGATGGGGACCGGGGAGCTGTTTTTT	CASSFRSGMGTGELFF
TRBV5-1	NA	many	TRBJ2-7	TGCGCCAGCAGCATAAATCCCTACGAGCAGTACTTC	CASSINPYEQYF
TRBV12-5	NA	many	TRBJ2-4	TGTGCTAGTGGTTTGGGGGGGACAAACATTCAGTACTTC	CASGLGGTNIQYF
TRBV20-1	TRBD2	many	TRBJ2-7	TGCAGTGCTTCCCCTGGGACTAGCGGGTGGTACGAGCAGTACTTC	CSASPGTSGWYEQYF
TRBV28	TRBD1	NA	TRBJ2-4	TGTGCCAGCAGTTCAACGCCGGGACAGAGTTCATCAGTAGCCAAAAACATTCAGTACTTC	CASSSTPGQSSSVAKNIQYF
TRBV12-3/TRBV12-4	TRBD1	many	TRBJ1-1	TGTGCCAGCAGTCTGTGGGACAGGGGCACTGAAGCTTTCTTT	CASSLWDRGTEAFF
TRBV6-1	NA	many	TRBJ1-6	TGTGCCAGCAGTGATCGGACCACTTACAGACCCCTCCACTTT	CASSDRTTYRPLHF
TRBV7-2	TRBD2	many	TRBJ2-1	TGTGCCAGCAGCTCCCGGGGGTGGCGGGAGGTTGAGCAGTTCTTC	CASSSRGWREVEQFF
TRBV7-9	TRBD1	many	TRBJ1-2	TGTGCCAGCAGCTGGGGGACAGGGGCTAACTATGGCTACACCTTC	CASSWGTGANYGYTF
TRBV29-1	NA	many	TRBJ2-7	TGCAGCGTCTGGGGGGACAGACGGTCCTACGAGCAGTACTTC	CSVWGDRRSYEQYF
TRBV28	NA	NA	TRBJ1-2	TGTGCCAGGGGCCCCGGGCTCTACTGTGGCTACACCTTC	CARGPGLYCGYTF
TRBV7-9	NA	many	TRBJ2-5	TGTGCCAGCAGCTTAAAGCCCGACAGGGATATTAGCGGGGACCAGGAGACCCAGTACTTC	CASSLKPDRDISGDQETQYF